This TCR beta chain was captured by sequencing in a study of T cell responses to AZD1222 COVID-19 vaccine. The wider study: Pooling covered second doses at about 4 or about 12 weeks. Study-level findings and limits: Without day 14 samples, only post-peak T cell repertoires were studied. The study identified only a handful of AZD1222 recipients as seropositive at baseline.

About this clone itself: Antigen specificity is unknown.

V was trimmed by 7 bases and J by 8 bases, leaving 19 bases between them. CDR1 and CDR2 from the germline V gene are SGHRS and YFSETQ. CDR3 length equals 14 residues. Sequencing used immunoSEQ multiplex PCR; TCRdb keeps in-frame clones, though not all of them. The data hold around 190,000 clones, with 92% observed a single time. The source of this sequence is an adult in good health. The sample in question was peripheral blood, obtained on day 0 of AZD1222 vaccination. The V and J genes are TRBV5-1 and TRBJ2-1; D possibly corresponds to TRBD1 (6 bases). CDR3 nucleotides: TGCGCCAGCCAGGAACAGGGTCTAAGGGATGAGCAGTTCTTC. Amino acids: CASQEQGLRDEQFF.